This T cell receptor (beta chain) originates from a study of a mutant IDH1 vaccine in newly diagnosed glioma. Study details: Treatment recipients were approximately 62% male and about 40% female, and their mean age was around 40 years. Every participant had undergone radiotherapy, temozolomide, or both before, and most underwent both.

The time point denotes: baseline, week 1 (first vaccination visit). The sample's treatment: pre-vaccination baseline after standard-of-care therapy. Each of the donors came in with new WHO grade 3 or 4 astrocytomas that were IDH1-mutant and ATRX-lost. The study, taken as a whole, reports: Shifts in the top peripheral T cell clonotypes seemed unrelated to pseudoprogression.

Profiled with immunoSEQ multiplex PCR; TCRdb holds only in-frame clones, not every one. This table has fewer than 85,000 clones, 80% to 90% appearing once. About this clone itself: Its cognate antigen is unknown.

The source material was PBMCs, sampled from a glioma patient treated with radiotherapy, temozolomide or both. The clonotype originates from a man aged 30 to 39 with glioma.

In nucleotides, the CDR3 is TGTGCCTGCGAACAGGGGGTCGAGCAGTACTTC. Translating gives CACEQGVEQYF. The J gene is TRBJ2-7, the V gene TRBV30; 8 bases line up with TRBD1. The germline CDR1 and CDR2 sequences are GTSNPN and SVGIG (reference sequence). This CDR3 region has 11 residues. V was clipped by 6 bases and J by 6 bases; unmatched bases: 4.